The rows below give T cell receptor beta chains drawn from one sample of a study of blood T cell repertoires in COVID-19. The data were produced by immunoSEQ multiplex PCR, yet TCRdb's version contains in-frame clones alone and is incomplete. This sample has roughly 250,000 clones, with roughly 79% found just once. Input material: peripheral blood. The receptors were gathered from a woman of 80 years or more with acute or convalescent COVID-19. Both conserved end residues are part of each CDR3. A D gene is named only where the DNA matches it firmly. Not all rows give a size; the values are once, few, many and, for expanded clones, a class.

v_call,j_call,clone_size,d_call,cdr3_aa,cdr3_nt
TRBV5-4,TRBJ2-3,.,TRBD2,CASSLSGGASDTQYF,TGTGCCAGCAGCTTGAGCGGGGGCGCGAGCGATACGCAGTATTTT
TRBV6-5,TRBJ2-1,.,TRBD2,CASSYSSSGSYEQFF,TGTGCCAGCAGTTACTCGTCTAGCGGGAGTTATGAGCAGTTCTTC
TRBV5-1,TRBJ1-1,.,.,CASSVDRNTEAFF,TGCGCCAGCAGCGTGGACAGGAACACTGAAGCTTTCTTT
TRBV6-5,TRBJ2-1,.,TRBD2,CASSYRGGNYNEQFF,TGTGCCAGCAGTTACCGGGGGGGCAACTACAATGAGCAGTTCTTC
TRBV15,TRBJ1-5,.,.,CATSRDFGGGNQPQHF,TGTGCCACCAGCAGAGATTTTGGAGGGGGCAATCAGCCCCAGCATTTT
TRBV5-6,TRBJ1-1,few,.,CASSRSLGNTEAFF,TGTGCCAGCAGTCGGAGCTTGGGGAACACTGAAGCTTTCTTT
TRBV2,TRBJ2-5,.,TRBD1,CASRVDRNQETQYF,TGTGCCAGCAGGGTGGACAGGAACCAAGAGACCCAGTACTTC
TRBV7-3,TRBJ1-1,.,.,CASSLGGSWNTEAFF,TGTGCCAGCAGCTTAGGGGGCAGCTGGAACACTGAAGCTTTCTTT
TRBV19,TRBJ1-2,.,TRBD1,CASKGQGAGGYTF,TGTGCCAGTAAGGGACAGGGGGCAGGAGGCTACACCTTC
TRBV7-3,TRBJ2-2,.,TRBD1,CASSKQGAPTGELFF,TGTGCCAGCAGCAAACAGGGGGCCCCCACCGGGGAGCTGTTTTTT
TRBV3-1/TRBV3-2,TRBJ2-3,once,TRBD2,CASSLHSGGAADTQYF,TGTGCCAGCAGCCTGCATAGCGGGGGGGCCGCAGATACGCAGTATTTT
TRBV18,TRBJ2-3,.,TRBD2,CASSTLLGTSGADTQYF,TGTGCCAGCTCAACACTTCTCGGGACTAGCGGGGCAGATACGCAGTATTTT
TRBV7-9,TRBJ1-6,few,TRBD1,CASSLAGGDSPLHF,TGTGCCAGCAGCTTAGCAGGGGGCGATTCACCCCTCCACTTT
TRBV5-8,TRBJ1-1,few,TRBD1,CASSWGQGNMNTEAFF,TGTGCCAGCAGCTGGGGACAGGGGAACATGAACACTGAAGCTTTCTTT
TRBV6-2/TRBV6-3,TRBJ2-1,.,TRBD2,CASSSSGTSGAEQFF,TGTGCCAGCAGTTCATCCGGGACTAGCGGTGCTGAGCAGTTCTTC
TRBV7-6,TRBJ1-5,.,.,CASSPQPGGLEPQHF,TGTGCCAGCAGCCCTCAACCCGGGGGGCTGGAGCCCCAGCATTTT
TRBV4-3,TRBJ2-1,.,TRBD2,CASSQEASGSKRDYNEQFF,TGCGCCAGCAGCCAAGAAGCCAGCGGGAGCAAAAGAGACTACAATGAGCAGTTCTTC
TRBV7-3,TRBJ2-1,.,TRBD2,CASSSSGSLNEQFF,TGTGCCAGCAGCTCTAGCGGGTCCCTCAATGAGCAGTTCTTC
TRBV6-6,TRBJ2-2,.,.,CASRRLVRGELFF,TGTGCCAGCAGACGACTCGTTCGGGGGGAGCTGTTTTTT
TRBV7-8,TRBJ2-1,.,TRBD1,CASSSGGRYGEQFF,TGTGCCAGCAGCTCAGGGGGACGGTATGGCGAGCAGTTCTTC
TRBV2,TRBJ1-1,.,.,CASCSFPMNTEAFF,TGTGCCAGTTGCAGTTTCCCGATGAACACTGAAGCTTTCTTT
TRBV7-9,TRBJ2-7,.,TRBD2,CASSLPPKAGGEQYF,TGTGCCAGCAGCTTACCCCCAAAAGCGGGGGGCGAGCAGTACTTC
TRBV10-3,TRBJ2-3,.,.,CAISDISVTSTDTQYF,TGTGCCATCAGCGACATTAGCGTAACTAGCACAGATACGCAGTATTTT
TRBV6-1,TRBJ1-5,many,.,CASSETGWEPQHF,TGTGCCAGCAGTGAAACGGGATGGGAGCCCCAGCATTTT
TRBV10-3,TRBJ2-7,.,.,CAIRDTTHYEQYF,TGTGCCATCAGGGACACGACTCACTACGAGCAGTACTTC
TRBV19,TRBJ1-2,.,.,CASSIRQDYGYTF,TGTGCCAGTAGTATAAGGCAGGATTATGGCTACACCTTC
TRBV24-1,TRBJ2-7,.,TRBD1,CATSLNRDRGFPYEQYF,TGTGCCACCAGTTTGAACCGGGACAGGGGTTTTCCCTACGAGCAGTACTTC
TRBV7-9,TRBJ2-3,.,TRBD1,CASRTDRVPDTQYF,TGTGCCAGCAGAACGGACAGGGTCCCAGATACGCAGTATTTT
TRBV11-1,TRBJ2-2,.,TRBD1,CASSQGVNTGELFF,TGTGCCAGCAGCCAGGGGGTAAACACCGGGGAGCTGTTTTTT
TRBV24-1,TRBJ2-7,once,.,CATSVPRSYEQYF,TGTGCCACCAGTGTACCCAGGTCCTACGAGCAGTACTTC
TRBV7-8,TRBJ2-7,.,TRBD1,CASSFIWASGTGGAYEQYF,TGTGCCAGCAGCTTTATATGGGCCTCCGGGACAGGGGGAGCTTACGAGCAGTACTTC
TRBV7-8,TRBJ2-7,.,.,CASSSQSGTTTYEQYF,TGTGCCAGCAGTTCACAGTCCGGGACAACTACCTACGAGCAGTACTTC
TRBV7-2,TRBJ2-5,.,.,CASSSLPQETQYF,TGTGCCAGCAGCTCCCTCCCCCAAGAGACCCAGTACTTC
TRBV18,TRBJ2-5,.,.,CASSADSLGMGTQYF,TGTGCCAGCTCAGCGGATTCACTAGGAATGGGGACCCAGTACTTC
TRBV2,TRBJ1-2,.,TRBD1,CASSEQGGGNYGYTF,TGTGCCAGCAGTGAACAGGGGGGAGGCAACTATGGCTACACCTTC
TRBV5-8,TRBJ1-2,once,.,CASSLAKGPVGYTF,TGTGCCAGCAGCTTGGCCAAGGGGCCGGTAGGCTACACCTTC
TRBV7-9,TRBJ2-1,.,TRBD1,CASSGTGGKGNEQFF,TGTGCCAGCAGCGGGACAGGGGGCAAGGGCAATGAGCAGTTCTTC
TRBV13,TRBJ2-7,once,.,CASSLGREDYVQYF,TGTGCCAGCAGCTTAGGCCGTGAGGACTATGTGCAGTACTTC
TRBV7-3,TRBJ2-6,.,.,CASSLTAPLFSGANVLTF,TGTGCCAGCAGCCTTACAGCACCGCTTTTTTCTGGGGCCAACGTCCTGACTTTC
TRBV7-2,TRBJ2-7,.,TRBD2,CASSQLGGGSTYEQYF,TGTGCCAGCAGCCAACTCGGCGGGGGTTCCACCTACGAGCAGTACTTC
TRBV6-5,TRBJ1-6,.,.,CASSPDRINNSPLHF,TGTGCCAGCAGTCCGGACAGAATTAATAATTCACCCCTCCACTTT
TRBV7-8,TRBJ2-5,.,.,CASSTGSETQYF,TGTGCCAGCAGCACCGGGTCGGAGACCCAGTACTTC
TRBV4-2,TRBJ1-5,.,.,CASSQVFTDSNQPQHF,TGTGCCAGCAGCCAAGTCTTTACAGATAGCAATCAGCCCCAGCATTTT
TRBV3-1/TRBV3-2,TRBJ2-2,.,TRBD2,CASSQGPSGGTNTGELFF,TGTGCCAGCAGCCAGGGGCCTAGCGGGGGGACCAACACCGGGGAGCTGTTTTTT
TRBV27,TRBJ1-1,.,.,CASSLRGRTEAFF,TGTGCCAGCAGTTTAAGGGGTCGCACTGAAGCTTTCTTT
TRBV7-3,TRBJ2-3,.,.,CASSYGLTDTQYF,TGTGCCAGCAGCTATGGACTCACAGATACGCAGTATTTT
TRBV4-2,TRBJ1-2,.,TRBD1,CASSSRDRGNGYTF,TGTGCCAGCAGCTCCCGGGACAGGGGGAACGGCTACACCTTC
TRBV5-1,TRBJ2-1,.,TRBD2,CASSNGTSGVSQFF,TGCGCCAGCAGCAACGGGACTAGCGGAGTTTCGCAGTTCTTC
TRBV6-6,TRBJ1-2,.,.,CASRPLQGFNYGYTF,TGTGCCAGCAGACCCCTACAGGGTTTTAACTATGGCTACACCTTC
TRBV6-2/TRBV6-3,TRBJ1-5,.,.,CASSYSSGRGISNQPQHF,TGTGCCAGCAGTTACTCTTCCGGCCGAGGGATAAGTAATCAGCCCCAGCATTTT
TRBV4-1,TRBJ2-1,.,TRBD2,CASSQDGLAGGYNEQFF,TGCGCCAGCAGCCAAGACGGCCTAGCGGGGGGGTACAATGAGCAGTTCTTC
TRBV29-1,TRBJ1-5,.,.,CSVGSQGNQPQHF,TGCAGCGTGGGGTCACAGGGCAATCAGCCCCAGCATTTT